This T cell receptor (beta chain) was retrieved from a study of blood T cell repertoires in COVID-19. Across the whole study: Samples came from the United States, Italy and Spain, spanning acute and convalescent COVID-19. The analysed material was cDNA or gDNA that came from T cells, B-cell-depleted T cells, or PBMCs.

Seattle's cohort entered during active infection and was followed longitudinally. In the original processing: Scientists estimated how many nucleated cells there were by amplifying reference gene primers. Measured with immunoSEQ multiplex PCR; TCRdb has only the in-frame clones, and not every one. The V and J calls and clone size come from that table; D and trimming were worked out from the DNA. The sample yields almost 250,000 clones, roughly 82% seen once. Deletions cut 0 bases from V and 2 bases from J, with 7 bases between. The CDR3 covers 15 residues. Germline V gives CDR1 MNHNY, CDR2 SVGAGI (reference sequence).

Sequenced input: peripheral blood. This clonotype originated in a woman older than 75 with COVID-19, enrolled during active disease. This chain uses TRBV6-6 with TRBJ1-4; tentatively, D is TRBD1 (5 bases). CDR3 sequence (DNA): TGTGCCAGCAGTTACTCGGGGGGTACTAATGAAAAACTGTTTTTT. Residues: CASSYSGGTNEKLFF.